Included here is one T cell receptor (beta chain) sequence, with context. Its cognate antigen is unknown. Primers included in the PCR were 60 Vbeta and 13 Jbeta primers. Profiling relied on immunoSEQ multiplex PCR, and the TCRdb table lists in-frame clones only, not all of them. This table holds about 190,000 clones, around 85% found once. The CDR3 contains 15 residues. Germline V gene lookup returns CDR1 MRHNA and CDR2 SNTAGT. With 6 bases clipped from V and 1 base from J, the junction kept 5 bases outside the gene matches. Donors showed nominal health when sampled, although they likely had unrecorded immune exposures. This sample is part of a study of cytomegalovirus exposure and HLA in healthy donors. Overall study results and limits: Reportedly, a later analysis found an Asian-associated ancestry cluster had fewer N-insertions than the approximately 700-donor mean. In vitro confirmation showed three CMV-associated chains to be CMV antigen specific. With later analysis, a missense DCLRE1C variant became linked to TCR beta V- and J-gene trimming.

The sequencing sample was made of PBMCs. The V gene is TRBV6-4, the J gene TRBJ1-2; TRBD1 matches at 10 bases. This receptor was identified in a man aged 45-60 years in good health and CMV-seronegative. This CDR3 reads CASRAGTGVNYGYTF. CDR3 sequence (DNA): TGTGCCAGCAGAGCCGGGACAGGGGTTAACTATGGCTACACCTTC.